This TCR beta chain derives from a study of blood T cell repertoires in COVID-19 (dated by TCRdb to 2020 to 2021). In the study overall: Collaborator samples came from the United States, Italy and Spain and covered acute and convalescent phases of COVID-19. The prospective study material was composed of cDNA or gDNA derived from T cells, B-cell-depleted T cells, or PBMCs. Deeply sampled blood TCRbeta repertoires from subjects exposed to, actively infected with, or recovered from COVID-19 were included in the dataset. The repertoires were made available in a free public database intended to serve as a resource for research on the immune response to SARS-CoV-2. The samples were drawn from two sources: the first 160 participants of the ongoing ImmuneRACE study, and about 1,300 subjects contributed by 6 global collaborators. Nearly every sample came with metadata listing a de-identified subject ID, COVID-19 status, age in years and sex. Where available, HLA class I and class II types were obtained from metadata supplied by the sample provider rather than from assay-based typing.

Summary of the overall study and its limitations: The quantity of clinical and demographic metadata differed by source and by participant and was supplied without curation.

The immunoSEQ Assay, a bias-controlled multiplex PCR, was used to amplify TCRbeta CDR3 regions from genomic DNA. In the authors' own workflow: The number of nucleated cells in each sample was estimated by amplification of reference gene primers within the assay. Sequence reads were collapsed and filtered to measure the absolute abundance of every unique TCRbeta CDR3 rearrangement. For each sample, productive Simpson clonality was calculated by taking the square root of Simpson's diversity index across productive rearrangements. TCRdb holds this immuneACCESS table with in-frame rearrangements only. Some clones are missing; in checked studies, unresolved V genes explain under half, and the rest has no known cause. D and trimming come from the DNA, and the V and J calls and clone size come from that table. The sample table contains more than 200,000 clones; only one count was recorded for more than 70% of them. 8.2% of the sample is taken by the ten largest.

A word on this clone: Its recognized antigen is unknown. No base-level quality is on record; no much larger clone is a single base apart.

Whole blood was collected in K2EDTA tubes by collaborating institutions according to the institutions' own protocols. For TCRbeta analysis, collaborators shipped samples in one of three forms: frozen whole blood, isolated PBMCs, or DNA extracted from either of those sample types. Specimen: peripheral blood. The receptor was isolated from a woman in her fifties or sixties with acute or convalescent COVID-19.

The CDR3 in this case is CASSSGWGRGKRVTEAFF. The nucleotide sequence is TGTGCCAGCAGCTCCGGATGGGGAAGGGGGAAAAGGGTCACTGAAGCTTTCTTT. This sequence uses TRBV7-8 and TRBJ1-1; 6 matching bases give a weak D call of TRBD1. CDR1 is given as SGHVS and CDR2 as FQNEAQ, both from the germline V gene. Including cysteine and phenylalanine, the CDR3 has 18 amino acids. Left in the record is the CDR3 DNA by itself, 54 bases read in frame from the first base. V was cut back by 4 bases and J by 4 bases, leaving a gap of 25 bases between them.